The rows below give T cell receptor beta chains drawn from one sample of a study of T cell responses to AZD1222 COVID-19 vaccine. The table came from immunoSEQ multiplex PCR; TCRdb's copy has only in-frame clones and leaves some out. The sample holds roughly 100,000 clones, about 81% seen once. Specimen: peripheral blood, collected on day 0 of AZD1222 vaccination. The receptors stem from an adult in good health. CDR3s include the opening cysteine and the closing phenylalanine or tryptophan.

j_call | v_call | cdr3_aa
TRBJ2-3 | TRBV12-3/TRBV12-4 | CASRKDSTDTQYF
TRBJ1-1 | TRBV6-6 | CASSSLRRGENTEAFF
TRBJ2-2 | TRBV5-1 | CASSWGGADTGELFF
TRBJ2-4 | TRBV7-2 | CASSFIAKNIQYF
TRBJ1-1 | TRBV5-1 | CASSPDTEPFLNTEAFF
TRBJ2-1 | TRBV6-5 | CASRSRDLSYNEQFF
TRBJ2-3 | TRBV12-2 | CASRLGSGERTDTQYF
TRBJ1-3 | TRBV3-1/TRBV3-2 | CASSQTISHTGNTIYF
TRBJ1-6 | TRBV12-3/TRBV12-4 | CASGARRDSPLHF
TRBJ2-5 | TRBV29-1 | CSVGGLAGQETQYF
TRBJ2-7 | TRBV6-5 | CASSYSSPGATYEQYF
TRBJ1-1 | TRBV4-2 | CASSQEAGGAEAFF
TRBJ1-4 | TRBV12-3/TRBV12-4 | CASSPRHDEKLFF
TRBJ1-3 | TRBV10-3 | CAISEGDRGGNTIYF
TRBJ1-1 | TRBV5-1 | CASSFGQGQGVGLPEAFF
TRBJ2-3 | TRBV4-2 | CASSQDHVVESANTDTQYF
TRBJ1-4 | TRBV7-8 | CASRADRFNEKLFF
TRBJ2-4 | TRBV3-1/TRBV3-2 | CASSQVRPICKKNIQYF
TRBJ1-2 | TRBV3-1/TRBV3-2 | CASSQGQVANYGYTF
TRBJ1-2 | TRBV7-9 | CASSLASGIEGYTF
TRBJ1-4 | TRBV27 | CASSLWPGPTNEKLFF
TRBJ1-1 | TRBV7-9 | CASSLGRTARWGNTEAFF
TRBJ1-5 | TRBV7-9 | CASSLGEDSHQPQHF
TRBJ2-1 | TRBV7-9 | CASSLEGWQANEQFF
TRBJ2-7 | TRBV11-3 | CASSLAPLYEQYF
TRBJ2-3 | TRBV5-4 | CASSPRTQGLDGTQYF
TRBJ1-6 | TRBV27 | CASSLQRYNSPLHF
TRBJ1-2 | TRBV4-3 | CASSQYRGSYGYTF
TRBJ2-3 | TRBV30 | CAWSVRRGDTQYF
TRBJ1-4 | TRBV7-2 | CASSSGPATNEKLFF
TRBJ1-2 | TRBV6-2/TRBV6-3 | CASSYKSNYTF
TRBJ2-1 | TRBV7-2 | CASSSRGRTEQFF
TRBJ2-2 | TRBV7-2 | CASSLAGVTGELFF
TRBJ1-4 | TRBV19 | CASSIKPEKLFF
TRBJ2-1 | TRBV6-2/TRBV6-3 | CASSLTGTSYIF
TRBJ2-2 | TRBV9 | CASSVTAANTGELFF
TRBJ1-1 | TRBV9 | CASRRGENTEAFF
TRBJ2-7 | TRBV4-2 | CASSYQPGQSYEQYF
TRBJ1-2 | TRBV2 | CATRGIGRANYGYTF
TRBJ1-3 | TRBV18 | CASSRGSGNTIYF
TRBJ2-1 | TRBV27 | CASSRRGGNYNEQFF
TRBJ2-3 | TRBV13 | CASSYKVPLSDTQYF